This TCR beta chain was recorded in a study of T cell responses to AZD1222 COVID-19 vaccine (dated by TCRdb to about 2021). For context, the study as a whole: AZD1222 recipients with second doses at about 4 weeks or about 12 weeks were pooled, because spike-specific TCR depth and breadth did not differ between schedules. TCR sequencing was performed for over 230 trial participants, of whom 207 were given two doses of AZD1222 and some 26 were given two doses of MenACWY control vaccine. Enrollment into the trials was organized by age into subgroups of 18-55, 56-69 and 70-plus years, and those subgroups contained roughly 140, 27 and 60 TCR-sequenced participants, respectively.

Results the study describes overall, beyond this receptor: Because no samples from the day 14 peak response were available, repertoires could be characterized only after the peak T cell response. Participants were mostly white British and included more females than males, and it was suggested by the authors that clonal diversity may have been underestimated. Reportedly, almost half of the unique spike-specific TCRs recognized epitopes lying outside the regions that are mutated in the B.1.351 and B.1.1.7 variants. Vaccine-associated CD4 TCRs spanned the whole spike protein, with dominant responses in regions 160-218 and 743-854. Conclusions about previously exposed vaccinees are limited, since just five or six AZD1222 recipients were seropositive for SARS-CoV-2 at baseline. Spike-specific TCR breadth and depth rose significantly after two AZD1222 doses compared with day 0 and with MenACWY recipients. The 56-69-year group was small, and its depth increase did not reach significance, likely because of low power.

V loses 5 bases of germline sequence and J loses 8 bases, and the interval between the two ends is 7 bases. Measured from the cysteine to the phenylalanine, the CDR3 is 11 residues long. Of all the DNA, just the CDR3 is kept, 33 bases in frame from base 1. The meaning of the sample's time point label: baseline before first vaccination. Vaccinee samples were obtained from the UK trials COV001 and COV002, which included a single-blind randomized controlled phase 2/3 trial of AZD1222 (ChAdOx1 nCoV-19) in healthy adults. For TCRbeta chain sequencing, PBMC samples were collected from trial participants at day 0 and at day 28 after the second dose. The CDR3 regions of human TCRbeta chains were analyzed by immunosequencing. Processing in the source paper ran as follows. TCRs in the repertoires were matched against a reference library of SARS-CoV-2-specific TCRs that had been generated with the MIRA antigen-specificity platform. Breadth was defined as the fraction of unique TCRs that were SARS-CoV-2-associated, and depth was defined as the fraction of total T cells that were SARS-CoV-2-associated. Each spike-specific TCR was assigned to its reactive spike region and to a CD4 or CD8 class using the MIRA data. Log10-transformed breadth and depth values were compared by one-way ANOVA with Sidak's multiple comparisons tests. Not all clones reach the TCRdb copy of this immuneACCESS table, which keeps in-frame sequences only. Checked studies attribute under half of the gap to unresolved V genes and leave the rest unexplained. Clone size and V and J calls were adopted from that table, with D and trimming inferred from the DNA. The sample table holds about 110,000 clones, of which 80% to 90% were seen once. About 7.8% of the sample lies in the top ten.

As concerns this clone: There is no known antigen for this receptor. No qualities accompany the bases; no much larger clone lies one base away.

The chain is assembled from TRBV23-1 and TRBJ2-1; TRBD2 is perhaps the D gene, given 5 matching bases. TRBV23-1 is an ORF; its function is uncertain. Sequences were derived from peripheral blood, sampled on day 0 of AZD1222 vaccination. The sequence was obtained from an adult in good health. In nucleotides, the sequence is TGCGCCAGCAGTAAGAGGGATGAGCAGTTCTTC. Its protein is CASSKRDEQFF.